The 18 T cell receptor beta chains below all came from one sample that was sequenced in a study of response to subunit inactivated influenza vaccine. One entry per CDR3 protein results from TCRdb running MiXCR on the RT-PCR reads. There are about 780,000 distinct CDR3 sequences in the sample; approximately 17% occur only once, and about a tenth lies in the top ten. Sequenced here: PBMCs from blood, sampled more than 4 days after vaccination. Source of these receptors: a man aged 50 to 59 who received an inactivated influenza vaccine.

This rearrangement joins TRBV6-2 or TRBV6-3 to TRBJ2-3; D is unclear. Trimming pared 6 bases from V and 5 bases from J, leaving 9 bases between. In germline, CDR1 is MNHEY, CDR2 SVGEGT. This CDR3 region has 12 residues. The CDR3: CASSSLVDTQYF. The CDR3 DNA is TGTGCCAGCAGCTCCCTGGTAGATACGCAGTATTTT.

This clonotype occurred many times. The chain carries TRBV5-1 and TRBJ2-2, with TRBD1 matching 7 bases. Germline trimming cut 1 base from V and 2 bases from J; bases unmatched to any gene: 14. Germline assignment: CDR1 SGHRS and CDR2 YFSETQ. The CDR3 extends over 19 amino acids. The CDR3 sequence: CASSLRLFRQGGNTGELFF. The CDR3 DNA is TGCGCCAGCAGCTTGCGACTATTTAGACAGGGTGGAAACACCGGGGAGCTGTTTTTT.

This clonotype was detected many times. The chain uses TRBV6-5 and TRBJ2-3; unclear D gene. From germline, CDR1 is MNHEY and CDR2 SVGAGI. The CDR3 is made up of 13 amino acids. The V gene lost 2 bases and the J gene lost 1 base, with 4 bases spanning the gap. CDR3 in DNA: TGTGCCAGCAGTTACAGGGGCACAGATACGCAGTATTTT. Its protein is CASSYRGTDTQYF.

This clonotype has only a few counts. The chain recombines TRBV20-1 with TRBJ1-6, with unresolved D. Germline V gene data show CDR1 as DFQATT and CDR2 as SNEGSKA (reference sequence). Trimming took off 6 bases at V and 5 bases at J, with 8 bases between the two ends. CDR3 size: 12 residues. The CDR3 region has the DNA TGCAGTGCAGCGCAGAATAATTCACCCCTCCACTTT. It encodes CSAAQNNSPLHF.

This rearrangement joins TRBV5-1 to TRBJ2-3; D possibly corresponds to TRBD2 (5 bases). CDR1 is SGHRS and CDR2 is YFSETQ in the germline V gene. Trimming removed 1 base from V and 5 bases from J, with 14 bases in between. CDR3 length: 15 amino acids. This CDR3 reads CASSLRPGDRDTQYF. Here the CDR3 DNA reads TGCGCCAGCAGCTTGAGGCCCGGGGATAGAGATACGCAGTATTTT.

The chain recombines TRBV6-2 or TRBV6-3 with TRBJ2-5; 7 bases are shared with TRBD2. V trimming: 2 bases; J trimming: 6 bases; junction bases outside the gene matches: 6. Germline CDR1 and CDR2: MNHEY and SVGEGT. There are 14 residues in the CDR3. The CDR3: CASSYLTSYQTQYF. CDR3 DNA sequence: TGTGCCAGCAGTTACCTGACTAGCTATCAGACCCAGTACTTC.

The chain is built from TRBV6-5 and TRBJ1-1; TRBD1 agrees at 7 bases. This CDR3 contains 14 residues. Germline values: CDR1 MNHEY, CDR2 SVGAGI. With V trimmed by 2 bases and J by 6 bases, 6 bases remained unmatched. CDR3 sequence (DNA): TGTGCCAGCAGTTACGATGAGGGGGCCGCTGAAGCTTTCTTT. As protein: CASSYDEGAAEAFF.

This clonotype was found a few times. The chain is built from TRBV6-9 and TRBJ2-7; D is unresolved. Trimming left V 5 bases short and J 2 bases short, with 10 bases between. CDR3 length: 13 residues. CDR1 is MNHGY, CDR2 SVAAGI, per germline. Written as DNA, the CDR3 is TGTGCCAGCAGTCCCCGACTTACCTACGAGCAGTACTTC. This translates into CASSPRLTYEQYF.

Concerning this clonotype: A read error is possible here, since a much larger clone lies one base away. Given the absence of the conserved phenylalanine or tryptophan at the CDR3 end, a read error is likely. The genes are TRBV20-1 and TRBJ2-2; 9 bases match TRBD1. Germline lookup yields CDR1 DFQATT and CDR2 SNEGSKA (reference sequence). CDR3 length: 16 residues. J lost 6 bases, V lost 1 base, and 9 bases had no gene match. The CDR3, as DNA: TGCAGTGCTAGAGCTTTCGGACAGGGGTTAGCCGGGGAGCTGTTTTAT. Its translation is CSARAFGQGLAGELFY.

This clonotype has only a few counts. The chain couples TRBV20-1 to TRBJ1-5; 9 nucleotides match TRBD1. This CDR3 contains 14 residues. J lost 7 bases, V lost 2 bases, and 6 bases had no gene match. The germline V gene encodes CDR1 DFQATT and CDR2 SNEGSKA (reference sequence). CDR3 in amino acids: CSARRDRADQPQHF. The CDR3, as DNA: TGCAGTGCTAGACGGGACAGGGCGGACCAGCCCCAGCATTTT.

The J gene is TRBJ2-1, the V gene TRBV11-2; TRBD1 or TRBD2 may be the D gene (5 bases each). Germline V lookup: CDR1 SGHAT, CDR2 FQNNGV. The CDR3 totals 13 residues. Trimming left V 4 bases short and J 9 bases short, with 13 bases between. CDR3 DNA sequence: TGTGCCAGCAGCTACGGACAAGAGGGTGAGCAGTTCTTC. It codes for CASSYGQEGEQFF.

The table lists this clonotype with many counts. The chain uses TRBV4-3 and TRBJ2-3; no clear D. Trimming cost V 0 bases and J 4 bases, with 8 bases left between them. CDR1 is LGHNA and CDR2 is YSLEER in the germline V gene. This CDR3 has 14 amino acids. The CDR3: CASSQEGSPDTQYF. The CDR3 DNA sequence: TGCGCCAGCAGCCAAGAGGGGTCGCCAGATACGCAGTATTTT.

The CDR3 loop reads CASSPWAGEDQPQHF. DNA for the CDR3: TGCGCCAGCAGCCCCTGGGCGGGGGAGGATCAGCCCCAGCATTTT. The chain employs TRBV5-1 and TRBJ1-5, with D maybe TRBD1 (5 bases). Germline V lookup: CDR1 SGHRS, CDR2 YFSETQ. This CDR3 spans 15 amino acids. The V gene lost 4 bases and the J gene lost 5 bases, with 16 bases spanning the gap.

The chain combines TRBV28 with TRBJ2-1, with 10 bases fitting TRBD2. CDR3 size: 16 residues. V gave up 2 bases and J gave up 5 bases; unmatched junction bases: 6. The germline gives CDR1 MDHEN, CDR2 SYDVKM. The chain's CDR3 is CASSLRTSGKNNEQFF. The CDR3 DNA follows: TGTGCCAGCAGTTTAAGGACTAGCGGAAAAAACAATGAGCAGTTCTTC.

This clonotype showed up many times. The CDR3 spells CASSSSQNNEQFF. The CDR3 DNA sequence: TGTGCCAGCAGTTCCTCACAGAACAATGAGCAGTTCTTC. This chain uses TRBV12-3 or TRBV12-4 with TRBJ2-1; D unresolved. CDR3 size: 13 residues. Trimming took off 4 bases at V and 5 bases at J, with 9 bases between the two ends.

This CDR3 is CASSSRDSRYEQYF. DNA for the CDR3: TGTGCCAGCAGCTCCCGGGACAGTCGCTACGAGCAGTACTTC. This sequence joins TRBV7-8 and TRBJ2-7, with TRBD1 identical over 7 bases. J lost 3 bases, V lost 4 bases, and 6 bases had no gene match. From germline, CDR1 is SGHVS and CDR2 FQNEAQ. The CDR3 length is 14 residues.

This clonotype turned up a few times. The chain employs TRBV6-5 and TRBJ2-5; D not resolved. Trimming cost V 4 bases and J 1 base, with 13 bases left between them. This CDR3 spans 15 amino acids. The germline gives CDR1 MNHEY, CDR2 SVGAGI. The CDR3 bases are TGTGCCAGCAGTTCCAGTCTAGGCTTCCAAGAGACCCAGTACTTC. Its translation is CASSSSLGFQETQYF.

This clonotype was counted between two and nine times. CDR3 nucleotides: TGCGCCAGCAGCCTCGGAGACAGAAACAGCTACGAGCAGTACTTC. This sequence encodes CASSLGDRNSYEQYF. This chain connects TRBV5-1 to TRBJ2-7, with a tentative D call TRBD1 (5 bases). The CDR3 runs to 15 residues. CDR1 and CDR2 from the germline V gene are SGHRS and YFSETQ. Trimming stripped 4 bases from V and 3 bases from J, with 17 bases between.